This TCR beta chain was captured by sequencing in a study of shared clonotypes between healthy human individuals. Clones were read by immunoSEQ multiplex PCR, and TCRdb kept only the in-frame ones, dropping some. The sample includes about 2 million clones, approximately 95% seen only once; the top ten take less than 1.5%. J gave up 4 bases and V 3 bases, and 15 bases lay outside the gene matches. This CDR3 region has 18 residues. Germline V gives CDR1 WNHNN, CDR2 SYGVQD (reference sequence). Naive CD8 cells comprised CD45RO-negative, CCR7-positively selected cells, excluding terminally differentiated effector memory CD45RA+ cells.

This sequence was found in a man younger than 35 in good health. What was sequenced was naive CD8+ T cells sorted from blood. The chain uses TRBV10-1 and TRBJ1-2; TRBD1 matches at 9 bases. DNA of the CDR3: TGCGCCAGCAGTGAACGGGTGCGGGACAGGGTTCCGGCCTATGGCTACACCTTC. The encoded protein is CASSERVRDRVPAYGYTF.